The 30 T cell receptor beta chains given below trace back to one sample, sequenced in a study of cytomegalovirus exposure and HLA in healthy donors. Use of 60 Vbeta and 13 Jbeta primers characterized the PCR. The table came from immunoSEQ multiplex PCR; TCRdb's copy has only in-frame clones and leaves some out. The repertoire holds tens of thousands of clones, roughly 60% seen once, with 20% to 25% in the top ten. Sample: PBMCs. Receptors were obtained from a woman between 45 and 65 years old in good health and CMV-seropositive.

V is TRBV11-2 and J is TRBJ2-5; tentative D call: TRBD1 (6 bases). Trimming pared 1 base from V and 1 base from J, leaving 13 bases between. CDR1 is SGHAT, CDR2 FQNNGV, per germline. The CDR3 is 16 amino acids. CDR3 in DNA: TGTGCCAGCAGCTTAGTTTGGGGACATTCCCAAGAGACCCAGTACTTC. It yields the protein CASSLVWGHSQETQYF. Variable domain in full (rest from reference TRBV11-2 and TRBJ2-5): EAGVAQSPRYKIIEKRQSVAFWCNPISGHATLYWYQQILGQGPKLLIQFQNNGVVDDSQLPKDRFSAERLKGVDSTLKIQPAKLEDSAVYLCASSLVWGHSQETQYFGPGTRLLVL.

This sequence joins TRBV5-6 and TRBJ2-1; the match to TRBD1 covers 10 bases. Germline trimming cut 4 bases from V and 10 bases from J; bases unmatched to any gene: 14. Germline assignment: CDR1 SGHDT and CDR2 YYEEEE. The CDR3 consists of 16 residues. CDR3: CASSETGTGERNEQFF. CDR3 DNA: TGTGCCAGCAGCGAGACCGGGACAGGGGAAAGGAACGAGCAGTTCTTC.

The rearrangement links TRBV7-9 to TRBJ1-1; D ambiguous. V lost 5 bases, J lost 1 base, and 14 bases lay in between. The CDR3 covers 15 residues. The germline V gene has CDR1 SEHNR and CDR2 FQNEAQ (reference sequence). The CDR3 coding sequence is TGTGCCAGCAGCATAGAGGGCGCGGGGAACACTGAAGCTTTCTTT. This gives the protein CASSIEGAGNTEAFF. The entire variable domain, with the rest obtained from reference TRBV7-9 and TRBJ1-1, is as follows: DTGVSQNPRHKITKRGQNVTFRCDPISEHNRLYWYRQTLGQGPEFLTYFQNEAQLEKSRLLSDRFSAERPKGSFSTLEIQRTEQGDSAMYLCASSIEGAGNTEAFFGQGTRLTVV.

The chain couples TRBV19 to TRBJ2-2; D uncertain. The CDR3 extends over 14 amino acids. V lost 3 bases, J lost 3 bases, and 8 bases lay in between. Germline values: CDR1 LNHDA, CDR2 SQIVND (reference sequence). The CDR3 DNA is TGTGCCAGTAGTATCCCCTCCTACACCGGGGAGCTGTTTTTT. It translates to CASSIPSYTGELFF.

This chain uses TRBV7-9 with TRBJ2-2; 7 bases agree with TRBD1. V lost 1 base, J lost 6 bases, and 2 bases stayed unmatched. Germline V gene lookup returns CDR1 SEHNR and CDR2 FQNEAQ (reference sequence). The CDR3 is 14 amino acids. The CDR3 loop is CASSLGQGAGELFF. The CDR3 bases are TGTGCCAGCAGCTTAGGACAGGGTGCCGGGGAGCTGTTTTTT.

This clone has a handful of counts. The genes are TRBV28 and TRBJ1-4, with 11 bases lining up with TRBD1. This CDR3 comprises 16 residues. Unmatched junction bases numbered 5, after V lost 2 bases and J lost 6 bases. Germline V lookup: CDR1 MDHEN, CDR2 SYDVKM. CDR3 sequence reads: CASSLQGQGADEKLFF. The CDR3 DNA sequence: TGTGCCAGCAGTTTACAAGGACAGGGGGCAGATGAAAAACTGTTTTTT.

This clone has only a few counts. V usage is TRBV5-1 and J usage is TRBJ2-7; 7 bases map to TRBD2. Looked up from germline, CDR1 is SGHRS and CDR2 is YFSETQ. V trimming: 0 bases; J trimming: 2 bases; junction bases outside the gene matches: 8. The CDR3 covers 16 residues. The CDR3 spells CASSLVGGGLTYEQYF. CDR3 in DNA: TGCGCCAGCAGCTTGGTTGGGGGGGGTCTTACCTACGAGCAGTACTTC.

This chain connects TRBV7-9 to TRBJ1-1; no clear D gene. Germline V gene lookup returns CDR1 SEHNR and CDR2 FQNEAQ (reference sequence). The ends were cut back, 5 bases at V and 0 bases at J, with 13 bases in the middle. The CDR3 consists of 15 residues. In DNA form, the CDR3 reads TGTGCCAGCAGCCCCGTGGGCAGGCTGAACACTGAAGCTTTCTTT. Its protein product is CASSPVGRLNTEAFF.

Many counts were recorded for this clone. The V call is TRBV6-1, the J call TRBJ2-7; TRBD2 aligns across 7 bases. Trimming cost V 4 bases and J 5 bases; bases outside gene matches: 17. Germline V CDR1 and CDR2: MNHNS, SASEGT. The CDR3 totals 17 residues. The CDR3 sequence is CASSGVNEGTNVDEQYF. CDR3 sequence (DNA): TGTGCCAGCAGTGGAGTAAATGAAGGGACTAACGTCGACGAGCAGTACTTC.

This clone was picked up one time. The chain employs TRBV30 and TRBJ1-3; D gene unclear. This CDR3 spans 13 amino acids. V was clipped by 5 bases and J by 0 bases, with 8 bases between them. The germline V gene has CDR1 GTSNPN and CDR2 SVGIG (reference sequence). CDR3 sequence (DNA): TGTGCCTGGCTGCGTTTCTCTGGAAACACCATATATTTT. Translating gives CAWLRFSGNTIYF. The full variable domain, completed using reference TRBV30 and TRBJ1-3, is SQTIHQWPATLVQPVGSPLSLECTVEGTSNPNLYWYRQAAGRGLQLLFYSVGIGQISSEVPQNLSASRPQDRQFILSSKKLLLSDSGFYLCAWLRFSGNTIYFGEGSWLTVV.

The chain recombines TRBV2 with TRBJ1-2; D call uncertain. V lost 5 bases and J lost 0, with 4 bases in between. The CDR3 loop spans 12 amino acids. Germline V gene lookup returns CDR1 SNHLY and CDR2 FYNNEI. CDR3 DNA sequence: TGTGCCAGCAGTTACACTAACTATGGCTACACCTTC. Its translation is CASSYTNYGYTF.

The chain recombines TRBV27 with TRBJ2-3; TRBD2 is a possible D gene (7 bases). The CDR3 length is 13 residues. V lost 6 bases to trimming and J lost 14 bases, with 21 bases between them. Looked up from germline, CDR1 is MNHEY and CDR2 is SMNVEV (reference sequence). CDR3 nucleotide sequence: TGTGCCAGCAGATCAACGGGGGGCCTTTTACCGTATTTT. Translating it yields CASRSTGGLLPYF.

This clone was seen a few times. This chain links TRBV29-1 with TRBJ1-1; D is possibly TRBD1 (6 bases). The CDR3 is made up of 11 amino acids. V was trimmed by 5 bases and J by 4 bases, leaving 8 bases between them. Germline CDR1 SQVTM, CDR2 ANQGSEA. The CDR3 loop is CSVHRATEAFF. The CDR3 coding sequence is TGCAGCGTTCACAGGGCCACTGAAGCTTTCTTT. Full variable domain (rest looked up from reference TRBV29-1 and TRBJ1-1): SAVISQKPSRDICQRGTSLTIQCQVDSQVTMMFWYRQQPGQSLTLIATANQGSEATYESGFVIDKFPISRPNLTFSTLTVSNMSPEDSSIYLCSVHRATEAFFGQGTRLTVV.

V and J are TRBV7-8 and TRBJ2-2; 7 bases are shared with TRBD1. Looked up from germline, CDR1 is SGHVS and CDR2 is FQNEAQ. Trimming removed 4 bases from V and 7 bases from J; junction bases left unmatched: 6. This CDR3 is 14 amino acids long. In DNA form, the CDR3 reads TGTGCCAGCAGCTCACAGGGGATAGGCGGGGAGCTGTTTTTT. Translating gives CASSSQGIGGELFF.

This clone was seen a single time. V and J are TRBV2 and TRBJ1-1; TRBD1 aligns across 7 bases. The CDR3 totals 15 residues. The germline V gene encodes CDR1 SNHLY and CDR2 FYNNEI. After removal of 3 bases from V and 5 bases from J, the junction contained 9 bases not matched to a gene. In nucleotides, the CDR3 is TGTGCCAGCAGTGAGAGACAGGGCGGATGGACTGAAGCTTTCTTT. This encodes CASSERQGGWTEAFF.

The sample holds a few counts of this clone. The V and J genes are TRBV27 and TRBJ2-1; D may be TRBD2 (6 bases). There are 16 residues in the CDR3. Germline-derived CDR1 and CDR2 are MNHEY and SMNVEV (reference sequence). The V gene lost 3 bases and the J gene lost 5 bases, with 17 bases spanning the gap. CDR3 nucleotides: TGTGCCAGCAGTTTTATTACGTGGGGGGAAAACAATGAGCAGTTCTTC. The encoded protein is CASSFITWGENNEQFF.

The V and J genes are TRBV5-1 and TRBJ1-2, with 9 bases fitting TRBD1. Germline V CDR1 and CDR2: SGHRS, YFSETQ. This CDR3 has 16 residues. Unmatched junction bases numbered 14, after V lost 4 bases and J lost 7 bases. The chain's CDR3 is CASSTGTGRSFSGYTF. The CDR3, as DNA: TGCGCCAGCAGCACCGGGACAGGGCGAAGTTTTTCTGGCTACACCTTC.

Here the CDR3 reads CASSQGPGQGPYEQYF. CDR3 coding DNA: TGCGCCAGCAGCCAAGGGCCGGGACAGGGTCCCTACGAGCAGTACTTC. The chain is built from TRBV4-3 and TRBJ2-7, with 9 bases matching TRBD1. The trim removed 1 base at V and 2 bases at J, leaving 6 bases unmatched. Germline CDR1 is LGHNA and CDR2 is YSLEER. The CDR3 has 16 residues.

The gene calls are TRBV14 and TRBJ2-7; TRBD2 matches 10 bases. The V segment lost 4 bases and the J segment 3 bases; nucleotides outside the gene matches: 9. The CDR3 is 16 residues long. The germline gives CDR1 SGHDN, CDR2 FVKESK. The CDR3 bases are TGTGCCAGCAGCCCATACCTAGCGGGGGACCTCTACGAGCAGTACTTC. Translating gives CASSPYLAGDLYEQYF.

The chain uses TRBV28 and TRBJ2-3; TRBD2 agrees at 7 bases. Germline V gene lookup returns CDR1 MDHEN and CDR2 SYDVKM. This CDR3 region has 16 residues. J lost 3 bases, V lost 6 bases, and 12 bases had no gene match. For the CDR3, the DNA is TGTGCCAGCAGCCTAGGGGCACTAGCGAGGACAGATACGCAGTATTTT. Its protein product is CASSLGALARTDTQYF.

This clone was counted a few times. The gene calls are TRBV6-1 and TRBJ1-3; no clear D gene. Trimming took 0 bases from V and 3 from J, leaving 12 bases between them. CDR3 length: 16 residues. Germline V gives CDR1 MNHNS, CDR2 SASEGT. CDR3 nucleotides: TGTGCCAGCAGTGAAGCGGCAGGTGTTTTTGGAAACACCATATATTTT. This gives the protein CASSEAAGVFGNTIYF.

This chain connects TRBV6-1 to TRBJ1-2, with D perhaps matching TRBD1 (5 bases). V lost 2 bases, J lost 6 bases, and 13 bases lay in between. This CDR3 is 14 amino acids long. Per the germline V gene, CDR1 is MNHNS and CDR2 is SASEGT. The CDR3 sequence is CASSERGGGDGYTF. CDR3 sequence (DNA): TGTGCCAGCAGTGAAAGAGGTGGGGGGGATGGCTACACCTTC.

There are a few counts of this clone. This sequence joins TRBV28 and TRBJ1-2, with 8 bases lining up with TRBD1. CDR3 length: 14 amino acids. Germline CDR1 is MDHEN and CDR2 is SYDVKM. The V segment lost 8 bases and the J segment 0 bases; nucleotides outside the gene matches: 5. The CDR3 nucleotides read TGTGCCAGCTTGCAGGGGGCAGCTAACTATGGCTACACCTTC. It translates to CASLQGAANYGYTF.

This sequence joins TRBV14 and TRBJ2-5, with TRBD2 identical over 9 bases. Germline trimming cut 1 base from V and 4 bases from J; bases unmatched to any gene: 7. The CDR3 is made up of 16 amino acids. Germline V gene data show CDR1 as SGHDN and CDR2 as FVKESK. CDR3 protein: CASSQGLLAGRETQYF. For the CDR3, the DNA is TGTGCCAGCAGCCAAGGATTGCTAGCGGGGCGAGAGACCCAGTACTTC.

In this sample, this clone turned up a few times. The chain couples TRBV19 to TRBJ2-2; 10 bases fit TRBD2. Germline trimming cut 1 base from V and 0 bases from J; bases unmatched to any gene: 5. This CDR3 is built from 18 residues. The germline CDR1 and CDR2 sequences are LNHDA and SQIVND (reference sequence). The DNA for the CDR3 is TGTGCCAGTAGTATAGGACCTAGCGGGGGTTCGAACACCGGGGAGCTGTTTTTT. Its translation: CASSIGPSGGSNTGELFF.

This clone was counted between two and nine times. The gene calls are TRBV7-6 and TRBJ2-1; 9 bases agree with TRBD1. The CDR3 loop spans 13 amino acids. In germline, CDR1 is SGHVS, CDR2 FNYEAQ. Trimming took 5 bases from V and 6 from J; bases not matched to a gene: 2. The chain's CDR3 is CASSKTGGNEQFF. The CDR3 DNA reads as TGTGCCAGCAGCAAGACAGGGGGCAATGAGCAGTTCTTC.

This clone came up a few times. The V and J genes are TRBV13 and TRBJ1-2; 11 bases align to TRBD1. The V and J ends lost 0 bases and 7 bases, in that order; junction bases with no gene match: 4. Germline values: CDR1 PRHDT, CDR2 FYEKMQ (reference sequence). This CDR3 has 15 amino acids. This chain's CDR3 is CASSLGRTGGGGYTF. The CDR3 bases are TGTGCCAGCAGCTTAGGCCGGACAGGGGGCGGTGGCTACACCTTC.

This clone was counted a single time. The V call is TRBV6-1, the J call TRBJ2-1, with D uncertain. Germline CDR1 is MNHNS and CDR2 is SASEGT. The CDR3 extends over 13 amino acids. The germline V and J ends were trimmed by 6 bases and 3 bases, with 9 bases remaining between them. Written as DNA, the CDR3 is TGTGCCAGCAGCCCCAACAGCTACAATGAGCAGTTCTTC. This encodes CASSPNSYNEQFF.

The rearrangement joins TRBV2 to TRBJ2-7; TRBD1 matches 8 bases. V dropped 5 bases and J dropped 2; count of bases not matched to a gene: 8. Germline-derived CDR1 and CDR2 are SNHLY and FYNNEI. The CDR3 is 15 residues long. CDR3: CASSRDRGPTYEQYF. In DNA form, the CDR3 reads TGTGCCAGCAGTCGTGACAGGGGCCCTACCTACGAGCAGTACTTC.

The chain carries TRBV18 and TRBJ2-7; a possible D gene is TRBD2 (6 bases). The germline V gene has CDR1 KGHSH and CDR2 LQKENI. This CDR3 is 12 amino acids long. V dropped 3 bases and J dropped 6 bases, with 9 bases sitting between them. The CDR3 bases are TGTGCCAGCTCACCTATGGGGGGCGAGCAGTACTTC. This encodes CASSPMGGEQYF.